The clone carrying this TCR beta chain was counted a few times. Its antigen is unidentified. This entry is derived from a study of cytomegalovirus exposure and HLA in healthy donors. Germline CDR1 and CDR2: SGHDN and FVKESK. V gave up 1 base and J gave up 1 base, with 7 bases separating them. This CDR3 contains 14 residues. Findings and limits, study-wide: Later work associated 16,951 TCR beta sequences with HLA alleles at 0.05 false discovery rate. TRBV6-2, TRBV6-3 and some other V segments were unresolvable in 87-base-pair reads.

PCR was performed using 60 Vbeta and 13 Jbeta primers. Produced via immunoSEQ multiplex PCR; TCRdb's table is partial and in-frame only. The sample has roughly 120,000 clones; 50% to 65% are singletons. The sequencing sample was made of PBMCs. This sequence joins TRBV14 and TRBJ1-1; a weak D match, TRBD1 (5 bases). The TCR was taken from a man between 35 and 55 years old in good health and CMV-seropositive. CDR3 nucleotides: TGTGCCAGCAGCCAAGCAGGGTGGAACACTGAAGCTTTCTTT. It translates to CASSQAGWNTEAFF. Using reference TRBV14 and TRBJ1-1 for the parts outside the CDR3, the full variable domain is EAGVTQFPSHSVIEKGQTVTLRCDPISGHDNLYWYRRVMGKEIKFLLHFVKESKQDESGMPNNRFLAERTGGTYSTLKVQPAELEDSGVYFCASSQAGWNTEAFFGQGTRLTVV.